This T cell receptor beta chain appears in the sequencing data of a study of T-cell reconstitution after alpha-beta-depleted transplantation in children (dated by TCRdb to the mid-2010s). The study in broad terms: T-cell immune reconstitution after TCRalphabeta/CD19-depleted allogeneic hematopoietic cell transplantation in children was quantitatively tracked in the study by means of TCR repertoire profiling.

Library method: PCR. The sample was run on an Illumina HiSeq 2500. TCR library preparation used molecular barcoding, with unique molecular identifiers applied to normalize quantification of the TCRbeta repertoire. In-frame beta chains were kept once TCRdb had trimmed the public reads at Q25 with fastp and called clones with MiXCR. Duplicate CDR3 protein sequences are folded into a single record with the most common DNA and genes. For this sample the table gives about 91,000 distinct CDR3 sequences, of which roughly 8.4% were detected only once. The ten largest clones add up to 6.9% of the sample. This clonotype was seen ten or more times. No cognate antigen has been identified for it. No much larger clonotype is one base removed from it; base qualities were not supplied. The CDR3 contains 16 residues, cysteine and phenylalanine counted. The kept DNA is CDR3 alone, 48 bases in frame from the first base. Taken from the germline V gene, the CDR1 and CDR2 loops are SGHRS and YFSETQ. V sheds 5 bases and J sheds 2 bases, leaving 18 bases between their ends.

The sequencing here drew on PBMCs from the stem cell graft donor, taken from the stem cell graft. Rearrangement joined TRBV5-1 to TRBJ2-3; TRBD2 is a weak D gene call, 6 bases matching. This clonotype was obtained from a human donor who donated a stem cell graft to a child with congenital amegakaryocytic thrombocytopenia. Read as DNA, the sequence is TGCGCCAGCAGTCAAACCCCCGGGACTGTCACAGATACGCAGTATTTT. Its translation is CASSQTPGTVTDTQYF. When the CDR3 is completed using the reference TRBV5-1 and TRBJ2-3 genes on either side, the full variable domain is KAGVTQTPRYLIKTRGQQVTLSCSPISGHRSVSWYQQTPGQGLQFLFEYFSETQRNKGNFPGRFSGRQFSNSRSEMNVSTLELGDSALYLCASSQTPGTVTDTQYFGPGTRLTVL.